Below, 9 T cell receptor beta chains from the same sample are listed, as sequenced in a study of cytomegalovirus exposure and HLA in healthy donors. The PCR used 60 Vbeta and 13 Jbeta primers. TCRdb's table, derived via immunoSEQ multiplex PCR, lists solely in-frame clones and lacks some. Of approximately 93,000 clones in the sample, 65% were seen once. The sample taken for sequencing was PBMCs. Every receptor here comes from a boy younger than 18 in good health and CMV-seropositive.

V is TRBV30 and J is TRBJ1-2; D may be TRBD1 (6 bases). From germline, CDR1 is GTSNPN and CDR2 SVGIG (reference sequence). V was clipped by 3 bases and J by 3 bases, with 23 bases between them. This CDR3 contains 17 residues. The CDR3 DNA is TGTGCCTGGAGGGGCCAAGGGGGGGCTCGGCCTTACTATGGCTACACCTTC. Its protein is CAWRGQGGARPYYGYTF. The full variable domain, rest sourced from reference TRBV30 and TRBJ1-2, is SQTIHQWPATLVQPVGSPLSLECTVEGTSNPNLYWYRQAAGRGLQLLFYSVGIGQISSEVPQNLSASRPQDRQFILSSKKLLLSDSGFYLCAWRGQGGARPYYGYTFGSGTRLTVV.

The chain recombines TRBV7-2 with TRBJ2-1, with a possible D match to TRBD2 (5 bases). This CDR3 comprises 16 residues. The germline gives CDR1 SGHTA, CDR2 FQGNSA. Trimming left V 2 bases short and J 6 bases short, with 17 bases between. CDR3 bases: TGTGCCAGCAGCTTATTCCCCAACGTAGCGCCCAATGAGCAGTTCTTC. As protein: CASSLFPNVAPNEQFF.

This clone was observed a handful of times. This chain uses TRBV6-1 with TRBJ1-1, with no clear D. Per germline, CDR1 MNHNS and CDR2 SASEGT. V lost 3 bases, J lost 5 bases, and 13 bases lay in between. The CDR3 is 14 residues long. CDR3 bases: TGTGCCAGCAGTGAGAGGGCTTTGGGGACTGAAGCTTTCTTT. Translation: CASSERALGTEAFF.

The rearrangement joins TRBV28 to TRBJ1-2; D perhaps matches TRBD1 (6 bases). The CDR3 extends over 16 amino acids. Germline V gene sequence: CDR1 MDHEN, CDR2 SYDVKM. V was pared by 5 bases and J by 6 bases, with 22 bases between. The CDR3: CASSVNGQPPSHGYTF. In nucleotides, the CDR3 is TGTGCCAGCAGTGTGAATGGACAGCCTCCCTCCCATGGCTACACCTTC.

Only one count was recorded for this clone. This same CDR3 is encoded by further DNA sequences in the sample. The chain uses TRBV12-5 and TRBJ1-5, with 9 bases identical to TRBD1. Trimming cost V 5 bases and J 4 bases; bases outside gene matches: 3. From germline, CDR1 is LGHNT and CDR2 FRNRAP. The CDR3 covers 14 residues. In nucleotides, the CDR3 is TGTGCTAGTGGTCTGGGACAGGGAAATCAGCCCCAGCATTTT. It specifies CASGLGQGNQPQHF. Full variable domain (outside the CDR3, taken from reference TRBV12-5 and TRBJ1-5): DARVTQTPRHKVTEMGQEVTMRCQPILGHNTVFWYRQTMMQGLELLAYFRNRAPLDDSGMPKDRFSAEMPDATLATLKIQPSEPRDSAVYFCASGLGQGNQPQHFGDGTRLSIL.

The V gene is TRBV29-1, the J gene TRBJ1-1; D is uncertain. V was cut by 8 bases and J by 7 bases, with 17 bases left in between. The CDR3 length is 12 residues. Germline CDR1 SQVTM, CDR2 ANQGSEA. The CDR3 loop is CSTSRSSSEAFF. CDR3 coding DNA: TGCAGCACTTCTAGGTCTTCTAGTGAAGCTTTCTTT. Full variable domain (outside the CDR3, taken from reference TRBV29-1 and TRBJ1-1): SAVISQKPSRDICQRGTSLTIQCQVDSQVTMMFWYRQQPGQSLTLIATANQGSEATYESGFVIDKFPISRPNLTFSTLTVSNMSPEDSSIYLCSTSRSSSEAFFGQGTRLTVV.

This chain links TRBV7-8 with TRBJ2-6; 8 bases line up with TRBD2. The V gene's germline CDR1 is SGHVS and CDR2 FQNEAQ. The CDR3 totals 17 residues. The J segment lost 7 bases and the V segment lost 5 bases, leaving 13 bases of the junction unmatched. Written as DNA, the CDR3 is TGTGCCAGCAGCGACCCTCCGGGAGGGGGTGGAGCCAACGTCCTGACTTTC. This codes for CASSDPPGGGGANVLTF.

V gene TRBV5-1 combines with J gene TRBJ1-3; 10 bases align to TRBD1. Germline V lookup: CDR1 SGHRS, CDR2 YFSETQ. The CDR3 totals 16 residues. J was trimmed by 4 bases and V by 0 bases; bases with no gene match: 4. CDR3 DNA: TGCGCCAGCAGCTTGGGACAGGGGGCGCAGGGAAACACCATATATTTT. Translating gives CASSLGQGAQGNTIYF. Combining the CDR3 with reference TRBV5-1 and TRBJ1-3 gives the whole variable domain KAGVTQTPRYLIKTRGQQVTLSCSPISGHRSVSWYQQTPGQGLQFLFEYFSETQRNKGNFPGRFSGRQFSNSRSEMNVSTLELGDSALYLCASSLGQGAQGNTIYFGEGSWLTVV.

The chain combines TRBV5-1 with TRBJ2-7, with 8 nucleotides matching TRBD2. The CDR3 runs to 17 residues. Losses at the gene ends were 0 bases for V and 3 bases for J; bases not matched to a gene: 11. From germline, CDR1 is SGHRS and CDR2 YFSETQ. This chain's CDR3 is CASSLDRGGGSNYEQYF. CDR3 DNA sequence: TGCGCCAGCAGCTTGGATCGGGGGGGAGGGTCCAACTACGAGCAGTACTTC.